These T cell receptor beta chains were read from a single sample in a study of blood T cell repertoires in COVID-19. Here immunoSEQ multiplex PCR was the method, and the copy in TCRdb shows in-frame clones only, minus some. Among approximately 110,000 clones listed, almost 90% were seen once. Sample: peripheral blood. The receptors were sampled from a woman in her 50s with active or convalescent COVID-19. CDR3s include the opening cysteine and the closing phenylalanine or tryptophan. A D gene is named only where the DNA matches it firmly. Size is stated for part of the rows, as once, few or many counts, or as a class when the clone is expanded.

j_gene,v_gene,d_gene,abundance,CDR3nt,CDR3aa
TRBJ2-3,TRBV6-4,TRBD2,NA,TGTGCCAGCAGTCTAGCGGCCTCAACACACGACCTCACAGATACGCAGTATTTT,CASSLAASTHDLTDTQYF
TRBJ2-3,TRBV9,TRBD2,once,TGTGCCAGCAGCGTCCGTCCGGGACTAGTAAGTTCAGATACGCAGTATTTT,CASSVRPGLVSSDTQYF
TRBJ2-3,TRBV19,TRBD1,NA,TGTGCCAGTATCGGGACAGGGAAGGATACGCAGTATTTT,CASIGTGKDTQYF
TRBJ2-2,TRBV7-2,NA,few,TGTGCCAGCAGCCCGGGGAATGCCGGGGAGCTGTTTTTT,CASSPGNAGELFF
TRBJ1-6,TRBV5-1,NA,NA,TGCGCCAGCAGCTTGGAGCCGATCTATAATTCACCCCTCCACTTT,CASSLEPIYNSPLHF
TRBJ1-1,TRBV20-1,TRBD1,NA,TGCAGTTCACCAGGGGGCCCTGAAGCTTTCTTT,CSSPGGPEAFF
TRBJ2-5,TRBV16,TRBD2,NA,TGTGCCAGCAGCCTTCCGGGGGGGGACCAAGAGACCCAGTACTTC,CASSLPGGDQETQYF
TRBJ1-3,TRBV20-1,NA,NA,TGCAGTGCTAGTTATGGAGCCTCTGGAAACACCATATATTTT,CSASYGASGNTIYF
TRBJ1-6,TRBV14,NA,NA,TGTGCCAGCAGCTTAGTTGGAGTGAGTTCACCCCTCCACTTT,CASSLVGVSSPLHF
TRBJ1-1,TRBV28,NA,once,TGTGCCAGCAGTTTTCCCGACAGAAGGGACACTGAAGCTTTCTTT,CASSFPDRRDTEAFF
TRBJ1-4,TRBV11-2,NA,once,TGTGCCAGCAGCTTAGCTTTCATGGGGCAACTGTTTTTT,CASSLAFMGQLFF
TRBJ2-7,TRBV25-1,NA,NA,TGTGCCAGCAGTGAGCGGTACGAGCAGTACTTC,CASSERYEQYF
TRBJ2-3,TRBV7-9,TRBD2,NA,TGTGCCAGCAGCTTCACATATGGCGGGAGGGCGGAGGATACGCAGTATTTT,CASSFTYGGRAEDTQYF
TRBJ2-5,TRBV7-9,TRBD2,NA,TGTGCCAGCTGCGGGGGGCCTCGGGACACCGACGCCTCTGGGGCCCAGTACTTC,CASCGGPRDTDASGAQYF
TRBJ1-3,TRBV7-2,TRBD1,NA,TGTGCCAGCAGCTCAATTCGTCGGCAGGGGGGAGACACCATATATTTT,CASSSIRRQGGDTIYF
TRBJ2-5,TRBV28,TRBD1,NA,TGTGCCAGCAGTGGAGGGACAGGGATACAAGAGACCCAGTACTTC,CASSGGTGIQETQYF
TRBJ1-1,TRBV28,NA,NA,TGTGCCAGCAGTTTCTCGGTTGAAGCTTTCTTT,CASSFSVEAFF
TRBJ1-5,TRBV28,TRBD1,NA,TGTGCCAGCACCGGGACAGGGGGCCACAATCAGCCCCAGCATTTT,CASTGTGGHNQPQHF
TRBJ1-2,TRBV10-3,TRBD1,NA,TGTGCCACCAGAGAGGACAGGGATCATAACTATGGCTACACCTTC,CATREDRDHNYGYTF
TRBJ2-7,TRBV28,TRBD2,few,TGTGCCAGCAGTTTAAGGCTAGCGGGTATCTACGAGCAGTACTTC,CASSLRLAGIYEQYF
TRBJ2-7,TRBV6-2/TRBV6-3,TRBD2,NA,TGTGCCAGCAGTACCGGGGTAGCGGGAGAGCAGTACTTC,CASSTGVAGEQYF
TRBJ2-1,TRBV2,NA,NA,TGTGCCAGCGGGGAGACCTACAATGAGCAGTTCTTC,CASGETYNEQFF
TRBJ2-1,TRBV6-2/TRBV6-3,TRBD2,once,TGTGCCAGCAGTCCCCTAGCGGGAGGGCCTGTGAATGAGCAGTTCTTC,CASSPLAGGPVNEQFF
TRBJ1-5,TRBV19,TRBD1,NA,TGTGCCAGTAGTCCGGGGGGGACAGACAATCAGCCCCAGCATTTT,CASSPGGTDNQPQHF
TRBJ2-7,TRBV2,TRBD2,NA,TGTGCCAGCAGTGAAGAGGGACTAGCGGGAGCCGAGCAGTACTTC,CASSEEGLAGAEQYF
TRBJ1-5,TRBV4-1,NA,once,TGCGCCAGCAGCCAACTCGGACAGCCCAATCAGCCCCAGCATTTT,CASSQLGQPNQPQHF
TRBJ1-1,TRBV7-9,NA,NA,TGTGCCAGCAGCTTCCGGCGGATCAACACTGAAGCTTTCTTT,CASSFRRINTEAFF
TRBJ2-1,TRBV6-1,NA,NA,TGTGCCAGCAGTGAGTCCCCGACAGGACACAATGAGCAGTTCTTC,CASSESPTGHNEQFF
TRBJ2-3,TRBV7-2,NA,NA,TGTGCCAGCAGCTTAGGGACTCGGGATACGCAGTATTTT,CASSLGTRDTQYF
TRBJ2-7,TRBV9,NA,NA,TGTGCCAGCAGCGTAGGGGGTGGGAGTGGCTCCTACGAGCAGTACTTC,CASSVGGGSGSYEQYF
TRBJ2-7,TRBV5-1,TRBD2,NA,TGCGCCAGCAGCTTTGGACTAGCGGGAGGAAAGGCCTACGAGCAGTACTTC,CASSFGLAGGKAYEQYF
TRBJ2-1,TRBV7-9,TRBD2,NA,TGTGCCAGCAGCCTCCGGACTAGCGGGAGCAGTTTGATCGACAATGAGCAGTTCTTC,CASSLRTSGSSLIDNEQFF
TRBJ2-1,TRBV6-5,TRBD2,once,TGTGCCAGCAGTCCGGGACTAGCGGGAGACAATGAGCAGTTCTTC,CASSPGLAGDNEQFF